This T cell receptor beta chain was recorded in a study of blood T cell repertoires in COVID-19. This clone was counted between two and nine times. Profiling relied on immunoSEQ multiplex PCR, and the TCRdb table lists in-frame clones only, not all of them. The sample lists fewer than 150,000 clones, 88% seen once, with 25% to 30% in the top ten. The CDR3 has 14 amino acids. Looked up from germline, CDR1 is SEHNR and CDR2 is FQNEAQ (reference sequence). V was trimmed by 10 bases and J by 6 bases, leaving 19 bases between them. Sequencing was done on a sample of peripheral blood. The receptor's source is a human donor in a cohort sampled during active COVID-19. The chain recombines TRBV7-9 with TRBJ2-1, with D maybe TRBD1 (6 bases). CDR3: CANTIRGTANEQFF. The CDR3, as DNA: TGTGCCAACACAATTAGGGGGACGGCCAATGAGCAGTTCTTC.